The 18 T cell receptor beta chains listed next were all sequenced from one sample in a study of blood T cells in healthy people across ages. With a J-beta primer mix and a sample-barcoded 5' primer, a second PCR ran 7 to 11 cycles. MiXCR, applied by TCRdb to the 5' RACE reads, yields one record per CDR3 protein. The sample lists 1.5 million to 2 million distinct CDR3 sequences; about two fifths were seen once. The sequencing input was blood. The source of these receptors is a human donor in good health.

Details on this clonotype: Being one base from a much bigger clone, this may be a read error. The CDR3, as DNA: TGTGCCAGCAGCCTCCTAGGACAGGGTAGTAATGAGCAGTTCTTC. Translated, it gives CASSLLGQGSNEQFF. The V gene is TRBV7-2, the J gene TRBJ2-1; 8 bases fit TRBD1. Trimming cost V 5 bases and J 7 bases; bases outside gene matches: 10. Germline assignment: CDR1 SGHTA and CDR2 FQGNSA. The CDR3 contains 15 residues. Combining the CDR3 with reference TRBV7-2 and TRBJ2-1 gives the whole variable domain GAGVSQSPSNKVTEKGKDVELRCDPISGHTALYWYRQSLGQGLEFLIYFQGNSAPDKSGLPSDRFSAERTGGSVSTLTIQRTQQEDSAVYLCASSLLGQGSNEQFFGPGTRLTVL.

Regarding this clonotype: Compared with germline, one end of the junction differs, possibly owing to a read error. The chain is built from TRBV27 and TRBJ1-4; TRBD1 might be the D (5 bases). The CDR3 has 17 residues. Germline V CDR1 and CDR2: MNHEY, SMNVEV (reference sequence). CDR3 bases: TGTGCCAGCAGTTTTAACCCGGACACAGCACTTAATGAAAGACTGTTTTTT. It specifies CASSFNPDTALNERLFF. The full variable domain, rest sourced from reference TRBV27 and TRBJ1-4, is EAQVTQNPRYLITVTGKKLTVTCSQNMNHEYMSWYRQDPGLGLRQIYYSMNVEVTDKGDVPEGYKVSRKEKRNFPLILESPSPNQTSLYFCASSFNPDTALNERLFFGSGTQLSVL.

A few counts support this clonotype. The J gene is TRBJ2-5, the V gene TRBV20-1; TRBD2 agrees at 10 bases. The germline gives CDR1 DFQATT, CDR2 SNEGSKA (reference sequence). CDR3 length equals 20 residues. J gave up 0 bases and V 3 bases, and 19 bases lay outside the gene matches. CDR3 region: CSASPWLLAGAPLYQETQYF. The CDR3 region has the DNA TGCAGTGCTAGTCCTTGGCTTCTAGCGGGGGCCCCTTTGTACCAAGAGACCCAGTACTTC.

The chain employs TRBV13 and TRBJ1-2, with 8 bases that match TRBD1. Germline-derived CDR1 and CDR2 are PRHDT and FYEKMQ (reference sequence). V gave up 1 base and J gave up 6 bases; unmatched junction bases: 16. The CDR3 sequence is 18 residues long. The CDR3 bases are TGTGCCAGCAGCTTAGCGGATCAGGGGGCGTTATTTGGGGATGGCTACACCTTC. It yields the protein CASSLADQGALFGDGYTF.

Concerning this clonotype: No conserved phenylalanine or tryptophan is present at the end of the CDR3, so a read error is the likely explanation. The J gene is TRBJ2-7, the V gene TRBV7-2; possibly TRBD1 or TRBD2 for D (5 bases each). With 6 bases removed from V and 3 bases from J, the gap between germline ends came to 21 bases. Germline CDR1 is SGHTA and CDR2 is FQGNSA. This CDR3 is built from 16 residues. CDR3 DNA sequence: TGTGCCAGCAGACCACGACCCGGGACGGGCATCTACGAGCAGTACTTA. Protein product: CASRPRPGTGIYEQYL.

The chain employs TRBV29-1 and TRBJ2-7; TRBD1 matches at 8 bases. Germline lookup yields CDR1 SQVTM and CDR2 ANQGSEA. The CDR3 loop spans 14 amino acids. V gave up 7 bases and J gave up 4 bases; unmatched junction bases: 12. The CDR3 bases are TGCAGCGCCTCAACAGGGGGATCTCGGTACGAGCAGTACTTC. Its translation: CSASTGGSRYEQYF.

On this clonotype itself: Its ends do not fully match the called genes, so a read error is possible. DNA of the CDR3: TGCGCCAGCGGCTTTGGACAGGGGGGATCACCCCTCCACTTT. Its protein product is CASGFGQGGSPLHF. The chain employs TRBV5-1 and TRBJ1-6, with 10 positions matching TRBD1. Germline values: CDR1 SGHRS, CDR2 YFSETQ. The CDR3 runs to 14 residues.

The V and J genes are TRBV9 and TRBJ1-5; D gene unclear. CDR1 is SGDLS and CDR2 is YYNGEE in the germline V gene. The CDR3 is made up of 14 amino acids. Trimming removed 0 bases at V and 2 bases at J, with 6 bases between. This CDR3 is CASSVGVGNQPQHF. The CDR3 DNA follows: TGTGCCAGCAGCGTAGGCGTCGGCAATCAGCCCCAGCATTTT.

This clonotype has more than one count but fewer than ten. This chain uses TRBV6-2 or TRBV6-3 with TRBJ2-5, with no clear D. TRBJ2-7 explains the end of the DNA better; the J call may be wrong. Germline CDR1 MNHEY, CDR2 SVGEGT. The CDR3 contains 15 residues. The CDR3 coding sequence is TGTGCCAGCAGTTACAAGCCTCCGCCCCCCCTCGAGCAGTACTTC. Protein: CASSYKPPPPLEQYF.

CDR3 in amino acids: CASSDRTGGRETQYF. In nucleotides, the CDR3 is TGTGCCAGCAGTGACAGGACAGGGGGCAGGGAGACCCAGTACTTC. The V and J genes are TRBV2 and TRBJ2-5; 11 positions match TRBD1. This CDR3 is 15 amino acids long. Looked up from germline, CDR1 is SNHLY and CDR2 is FYNNEI. V shed 3 bases, J shed 5 bases, and the junction held 5 bases outside the gene matches.

The genes are TRBV6-4 and TRBJ2-2; D is ambiguous. V lost 6 bases to trimming and J lost 6 bases, with 14 bases between them. Germline assignment: CDR1 MRHNA and CDR2 SNTAGT. CDR3 length: 14 amino acids. CDR3: CASSKETGPGELFF. DNA for the CDR3: TGTGCCAGCAGCAAGGAGACGGGCCCCGGGGAGCTGTTTTTT.

A note on this clonotype: At one boundary the junction diverges from the germline segment, which might be a read error. This chain connects TRBV20-1 to TRBJ1-2, with D hard to call. The CDR3 covers 13 residues. Germline-derived CDR1 and CDR2 are DFQATT and SNEGSKA (reference sequence). CDR3 sequence reads: CSAGPEDTYGHTF. The CDR3 bases are TGCAGTGCCGGGCCTGAGGATACATATGGCCACACCTTC.

The V gene is TRBV4-3, the J gene TRBJ2-4, with D possibly being TRBD1 or TRBD2 (5 bases each). The end of the DNA aligns better with TRBJ2-7, so the J call may be wrong. This CDR3 spans 15 amino acids. The germline V gene has CDR1 LGHNA and CDR2 YSLEER. In DNA, the CDR3 is TGCGCCAGCAGCCAAGGTCGGGGCAGGGTCTACGAGCAGTACTTC. This codes for CASSQGRGRVYEQYF.

The chain is built from TRBV9 and TRBJ1-5; unclear D gene. The CDR3 contains 13 residues. Germline lookup yields CDR1 SGDLS and CDR2 YYNGEE. The V end was cut by 0 bases, the J end by 7 bases, with 8 bases between. This CDR3 is CASSVDVGQPQHF. The CDR3 nucleotides read TGTGCCAGCAGCGTAGATGTGGGACAGCCCCAGCATTTT.

The rearrangement joins TRBV20-1 to TRBJ2-3; unclear D gene. In germline, CDR1 is DFQATT, CDR2 SNEGSKA (reference sequence). The CDR3 loop spans 11 amino acids. The V and J ends lost 3 bases and 4 bases respectively, with 5 bases between them. CDR3 in amino acids: CSASVPDTQYF. The CDR3 DNA is TGCAGTGCTAGTGTTCCAGATACGCAGTATTTT.

The chain couples TRBV9 to TRBJ2-7; unclear D gene. The V end was cut by 0 bases, the J end by 1 base, with 8 bases between. This CDR3 contains 14 residues. Germline loops: CDR1 SGDLS, CDR2 YYNGEE. CDR3 residues: CASSVGIRSYEQYF. The DNA of the CDR3 is TGTGCCAGCAGCGTAGGAATCCGTTCCTACGAGCAGTACTTC.

This clonotype was seen at least ten times. This chain joins TRBV20-1 and TRBJ2-5, with TRBD2 matching over 9 bases. This CDR3 contains 16 residues. Trimming cost V 2 bases and J 4 bases; bases outside gene matches: 11. Germline CDR1 DFQATT, CDR2 SNEGSKA (reference sequence). CDR3 sequence (DNA): TGCAGTGCTAGACGGCCTATAGCGGGGGTTGGAGAGACCCAGTACTTC. Its protein product is CSARRPIAGVGETQYF.

V and J are TRBV12-3 or TRBV12-4 and TRBJ1-5; no clear D. Trimming took 4 bases from V and 5 from J, leaving 9 bases between them. The CDR3 loop spans 13 amino acids. The CDR3 sequence: CASSYDPYQPQHF. CDR3 DNA sequence: TGTGCCAGCAGTTACGACCCTTATCAGCCCCAGCATTTT.